This TCR beta chain was sequenced during a study of blood T cell repertoires in COVID-19. Study details: The study drew acute and convalescent COVID-19 samples from the United States, Italy and Spain. Sources were T cells, B-cell-depleted T cells, or PBMCs; the material itself was cDNA or gDNA.

In the original processing: Estimates of nucleated cell counts were drawn from the amplification of reference gene primers. Repertoires were generated with immunoSEQ multiplex PCR, while TCRdb's copy carries only in-frame clones and drops some. The DNA was the basis for D and trimming; V, J and clone size are from that table. The sample shows 250,000 or so clones, roughly nine tenths of them seen only once. The receptor was derived from a woman aged 40 to 49 who had recovered from COVID-19. The sample was peripheral blood.

CDR3 in amino acids: CASSLAGGSLYEQYF. The CDR3 DNA reads TGCGCCAGCAGCTTGGCCGGCGGGTCCCTCTACGAGCAGTACTTC. The V gene is TRBV5-1, the J gene TRBJ2-7; weak D call: TRBD2 (5 bases). Germline CDR1 reads SGHRS; CDR2 reads YFSETQ. This CDR3 has 15 amino acids. The V and J ends lost 0 bases and 3 bases respectively, with 13 bases between them.